This TCR beta chain originates from a study of ipilimumab plus nivolumab after autologous stem cell transplantation (dated by TCRdb to about 2021). Study-level background: The median number of doses that trial patients received was a few for ipilimumab and about 8 for nivolumab. Primary refractory and relapsed disease were included in the DLBCL cohort, with 18-month progression-free survival of roughly 89% and 26%, respectively. Patients undergoing autologous transplant for high-risk diffuse large B cell lymphoma, mature T cell lymphoma, or multiple myeloma were enrolled in the trial. The intent-to-treat population of the trial consisted of some 33 patients. What the research found in general, with its limitations: The authors concluded that, as post-transplant consolidation, combined checkpoint inhibition appeared tolerable. According to the authors, a biologic rationale for studying the approach further came from T cell receptor repertoire, regulatory T cell phenotype and gut microbiota profiles.

Checkpoint therapy was initiated 14 to 28 days after autologous transplant, and ipilimumab was administered at 1 mg/kg intravenously on day 1 of selected weeks. Nivolumab was administered at 3 mg/kg intravenously on day 1 of weeks 1, 4, 7, 10, and every two weeks through week 26. Combined checkpoint inhibition with ipilimumab and nivolumab as consolidation after autologous stem cell transplantation was tested in a Phase Ib clinical trial. Library creation used the immunoSEQ multiplex PCR assay. This is the immuneACCESS table as TCRdb keeps it, with only in-frame sequences that have V and J called. A part of the clones is gone; compared with another copy, unresolved V genes explain less than half, and the rest is unexplained. This sample has 16,000 or so clones in its table, and approximately 71% of those were observed once. The biggest ten clones account for roughly 20% of the sample. V is pruned by 3 bases and J by 8 bases, leaving 10 bases of the junction without a gene match. The germline V gene provides CDR1 SGHRS and CDR2 YFSETQ. The CDR3 has 16 amino acids, counting the end cysteine and phenylalanine. Here the CDR3 DNA is all that survives: 48 bases in frame from base 1.

Points on this clone: The clone's antigen remains unknown. Per-base quality was not reported, and no clone a single base away is much larger than it.

Source: PBMCs, taken in a trial of ipilimumab plus nivolumab as post-transplant consolidation. The V and J segments used are TRBV5-1 and TRBJ2-2; a stretch of 10 junction bases matches TRBD1. The clonotype comes from a male donor with diffuse large B-cell lymphoma. At the DNA level, the sequence is TGCGCCAGCAGCTGGGGGACAGGGGCGGCAAGAGGGGAGCTGTTTTTT. It translates as CASSWGTGAARGELFF. Outside the CDR3, residues come from the reference TRBV5-1 and TRBJ2-2 proteins, so the full variable domain is: KAGVTQTPRYLIKTRGQQVTLSCSPISGHRSVSWYQQTPGQGLQFLFEYFSETQRNKGNFPGRFSGRQFSNSRSEMNVSTLELGDSALYLCASSWGTGAARGELFFGEGSRLTVL.